In this sample, the clone carrying this T cell receptor beta chain turned up a few times. cDNA reverse transcribed from extracted RNA served as the sequencing template. Libraries were prepared by immunoSEQ multiplex PCR; TCRdb keeps only in-frame clonotypes and omits some of them. There are about 220,000 clones in the sample; approximately 57% occur only once, and roughly 1.4% lies in the top ten. This CDR3 contains 15 residues. The germline gives CDR1 MNHNY, CDR2 SVGAGI (reference sequence). The V and J ends lost 5 bases and 0 bases respectively, with 10 bases between them. The entry originates in a study of CD8+ T cells in alopecia areata. About the study: Treated patients were given 5 to 10 mg oral tofacitinib twice daily.

As for treatment: oral pan-JAK inhibitor, 5-10 mg twice daily. Patients with alopecia areata provided lesional scalp punch biopsies as well as peripheral blood. This clonotype originated in a human donor with alopecia areata. The source material was CD4+ T cells sorted from blood, sampled at week 4, from a patient treated with tofacitinib. J is TRBJ1-4 and V is TRBV6-6; the D is unclear. The CDR3 loop reads CASSRLVTTNEKLFF. The CDR3 region has the DNA TGTGCCAGCAGTCGTTTAGTTACAACTAATGAAAAACTGTTTTTT.